The 32 T cell receptor beta chains below were found in one sample sequenced in a study of CD8 T cells in Susac syndrome. Reverse transcription used 0.5 to 1 ug RNA and random hexamers. TCRdb analysed the immunoSEQ multiplex PCR reads with MiXCR anew, one entry per CDR3 protein. Among 120,000 or so distinct CDR3 sequences listed, approximately 94% were seen once. The sample taken for sequencing was CD4+ T cells from PBMCs. The receptor set was obtained from a human donor with multiple sclerosis.

This chain connects TRBV3-1 to TRBJ1-2, with 9 bases lining up with TRBD1. This CDR3 spans 13 amino acids. The germline CDR1 and CDR2 sequences are LGHDT and YNNKEL (reference sequence). Trimming removed 3 bases from V and 8 bases from J; junction bases left unmatched: 4. Here the CDR3 reads CASSHRDRAGYTF. CDR3 nucleotide sequence: TGTGCCAGCAGCCACCGGGACAGGGCGGGCTACACCTTC.

The chain links TRBV7-2 to TRBJ1-2; tentatively, D is TRBD1 (5 bases). From germline, CDR1 is SGHTA and CDR2 FQGNSA. The CDR3 is 15 amino acids. V lost 4 bases and J lost 6, with 18 bases in between. CDR3 nucleotides: TGTGCCAGCAGCTCTCGGCCTCAGGGTCTCGATGGCTACACCTTC. Its protein is CASSSRPQGLDGYTF.

The J gene is TRBJ2-7, the V gene TRBV10-1, with 8 nucleotides matching TRBD2. Trimming cost V 8 bases and J 4 bases; bases outside gene matches: 10. CDR3 length: 14 residues. Germline V gene lookup returns CDR1 WNHNN and CDR2 SYGVQD (reference sequence). DNA for the CDR3: TGCGCCAGCGGGCTTGCGGGAGGTGGGTACGAGCAGTACTTC. It specifies CASGLAGGGYEQYF.

V usage is TRBV19 and J usage is TRBJ2-3; perhaps TRBD1 as D (6 bases). V was clipped by 7 bases and J by 0 bases, with 11 bases between them. The CDR3 is 14 residues long. Per germline, CDR1 LNHDA and CDR2 SQIVND (reference sequence). The CDR3 loop is CASMGHISTDTQYF. As DNA, the CDR3 is TGTGCCAGTATGGGACACATCAGCACAGATACGCAGTATTTT.

V is TRBV6-5 and J is TRBJ1-2; tentative D call: TRBD1 (6 bases). The V gene's germline CDR1 is MNHEY and CDR2 SVGAGI. Between the trimmed V and J ends, which lost 8 bases and 6 bases, there was a span of 13 bases. The CDR3 is made up of 12 amino acids. DNA for the CDR3: TGTGCCAGCCGGAACAGGGCCGATGGCTACACCTTC. As protein: CASRNRADGYTF.

The chain employs TRBV30 and TRBJ1-1; D unresolved. CDR3 length: 13 residues. V lost 2 bases and J lost 4, with 11 bases in between. Germline assignment: CDR1 GTSNPN and CDR2 SVGIG (reference sequence). DNA for the CDR3: TGTGCCTGGAGTTTTTCTGTTACCACTGAAGCTTTCTTT. Its translation: CAWSFSVTTEAFF.

This clonotype has a handful of counts. The chain joins TRBV18 to TRBJ2-3; D unclear. The germline gives CDR1 KGHSH, CDR2 LQKENI. This CDR3 comprises 13 residues. V was clipped by 1 base and J by 2 bases, with 4 bases between them. This CDR3 is CASSPRHTDTQYF. CDR3 DNA sequence: TGTGCCAGCTCACCACGACACACAGATACGCAGTATTTT.

The rearrangement links TRBV7-9 to TRBJ1-2; tentatively, D is TRBD1 (5 bases). The CDR3 runs to 15 residues. Germline loops: CDR1 SEHNR, CDR2 FQNEAQ (reference sequence). V dropped 4 bases and J dropped 3 bases, with 15 bases sitting between them. The CDR3 sequence: CASSSSGAADYGYTF. Here the CDR3 DNA reads TGTGCCAGCAGCTCTTCCGGGGCCGCGGACTATGGCTACACCTTC.

The chain links TRBV24-1 to TRBJ2-1, with D unclear. V lost 2 bases, J lost 12 bases, and 7 bases lay in between. The germline V gene has CDR1 KGHDR and CDR2 SFDVKD. CDR3 length: 11 residues. CDR3 nucleotide sequence: TGTGCCACCAGTGATTCCTATACGCAGTTCTTC. Protein product: CATSDSYTQFF.

The chain has TRBV10-3 and TRBJ1-1; perhaps TRBD1 as D (5 bases). This CDR3 has 14 residues. Germline V CDR1 and CDR2: ENHRY, SYGVKD. Trimming took off 5 bases at V and 0 bases at J, with 10 bases between the two ends. CDR3 amino acids: CAISPGPLNTEAFF. The CDR3 nucleotides read TGTGCCATCAGTCCGGGGCCCCTGAACACTGAAGCTTTCTTT.

This rearrangement joins TRBV6-5 to TRBJ1-1; the D gene is possibly TRBD1 (5 bases). The germline gives CDR1 MNHEY, CDR2 SVGAGI. Deletions cut 5 bases from V and 1 base from J, with 11 bases between. The length of the CDR3 is 14 residues. DNA for the CDR3: TGTGCCAGCAGTCCTTTTACAGGGAACACTGAAGCTTTCTTT. This sequence encodes CASSPFTGNTEAFF.

This sequence joins TRBV5-4 and TRBJ1-1, with D possibly being TRBD1 (5 bases). Trimming shortened V by 6 bases and J by 6 bases, and 15 bases separated the two germline ends. CDR1 and CDR2 from the germline V gene are SGHNT and YYREEE (reference sequence). CDR3 length: 13 amino acids. DNA of the CDR3: TGTGCCAGCACTGCCCAGGGCGAGGCTGAAGCTTTCTTT. This encodes CASTAQGEAEAFF. Looking up the rest from reference TRBV5-4 and TRBJ1-1 gives the full variable domain: ETGVTQSPTHLIKTRGQQVTLRCSSQSGHNTVSWYQQALGQGPQFIFQYYREEENGRGNFPPRFSGLQFPNYSSELNVNALELDDSALYLCASTAQGEAEAFFGQGTRLTVV.

The V call is TRBV18, the J call TRBJ1-3, with D unresolved. The length of the CDR3 is 16 residues. V was trimmed by 3 bases and J by 0 bases, leaving 12 bases between them. Germline V gene sequence: CDR1 KGHSH, CDR2 LQKENI. The CDR3 protein is CASSPYGRSSGNTIYF. As DNA, the CDR3 is TGTGCCAGCTCACCCTACGGACGGTCCTCTGGAAACACCATATATTTT.

The rearrangement joins TRBV11-2 to TRBJ2-3; D may be TRBD2 (6 bases). The CDR3 length is 14 residues. V was pared by 5 bases and J by 6 bases, with 15 bases between. Germline CDR1 is SGHAT and CDR2 is FQNNGV. For the CDR3, the DNA is TGTGCCAGCAGCCTCGGGACTCCCCGGGATACGCAGTATTTT. Its translation: CASSLGTPRDTQYF.

This sequence joins TRBV20-1 and TRBJ2-1; 11 nucleotides line up with TRBD2. Germline loops: CDR1 DFQATT, CDR2 SNEGSKA (reference sequence). This CDR3 contains 16 residues. Trimming at V came to 3 bases and at J to 2 bases, leaving 6 bases not matched to a gene. The CDR3 nucleotides are TGCAGTGCTAGGGTGACTAGCGGGGTAACCTACAATGAGCAGTTCTTC. Its protein product is CSARVTSGVTYNEQFF.

The V call is TRBV4-3, the J call TRBJ1-2; a weak D match, TRBD1 (6 bases). Germline values: CDR1 LGHNA, CDR2 YSLEER. Trimming cost V 0 bases and J 4 bases, with 15 bases left between them. This CDR3 is built from 16 residues. The CDR3 sequence is CASSQDVNRDGYGYTF. As DNA, the CDR3 is TGCGCCAGCAGCCAAGATGTAAACAGGGACGGCTATGGCTACACCTTC.

This chain joins TRBV20-1 and TRBJ2-3, with no clear D. V was pared by 5 bases and J by 0 bases, with 12 bases between. CDR3 size: 14 residues. The germline V gene has CDR1 DFQATT and CDR2 SNEGSKA (reference sequence). The CDR3 loop is CSAPERLSTDTQYF. CDR3 DNA sequence: TGCAGTGCTCCCGAGCGCCTAAGCACAGATACGCAGTATTTT.

The chain employs TRBV12-3 or TRBV12-4 and TRBJ2-4, with TRBD1 as a possible D gene (6 bases). The V end was cut by 4 bases, the J end by 1 base, with 14 bases between. CDR3 length: 16 amino acids. This CDR3 reads CASSYGDMNAKNIQYF. CDR3 sequence (DNA): TGTGCCAGCAGTTATGGGGACATGAATGCCAAAAACATTCAGTACTTC.

This rearrangement joins TRBV7-2 to TRBJ2-3, with 13 bases matching TRBD2. The CDR3 has 16 residues. Germline CDR1 SGHTA, CDR2 FQGNSA. J gave up 6 bases and V 5 bases, and 8 bases lay outside the gene matches. The CDR3 DNA sequence: TGTGCCAGCAGCCGACGGACTAGCGGGGGTGCGGATACGCAGTATTTT. This codes for CASSRRTSGGADTQYF.

The chain employs TRBV29-1 and TRBJ1-2; no definite D call. The V end lost 4 bases, the J end lost 12 bases, and 12 bases lay between the germline ends. There are 10 residues in the CDR3. Germline V lookup: CDR1 SQVTM, CDR2 ANQGSEA. Written as DNA, the CDR3 is TGCAGCGTTGTTGCCCCCGAACACACCTTC. Protein product: CSVVAPEHTF.

The chain couples TRBV10-3 to TRBJ2-3; TRBD1 matches at 9 bases. V shed 11 bases, J shed 2 bases, and the junction held 8 bases outside the gene matches. The CDR3 has 14 amino acids. Germline lookup yields CDR1 ENHRY and CDR2 SYGVKD. The CDR3 nucleotides are TGTGCCGCGACGGGACAGGGATACACAGATACGCAGTATTTT. It specifies CAATGQGYTDTQYF.

This chain uses TRBV20-1 with TRBJ1-6; D is ambiguous. Trimming cost V 3 bases and J 6 bases, with 12 bases left between them. Germline-derived CDR1 and CDR2 are DFQATT and SNEGSKA (reference sequence). The CDR3 consists of 14 residues. The CDR3 here is CSARGWAVNSPLHF. The CDR3 DNA follows: TGCAGTGCTAGGGGGTGGGCCGTTAATTCACCCCTCCACTTT.

This clonotype was seen only a few times. The chain joins TRBV7-9 to TRBJ2-5; tentatively, D is TRBD1 or TRBD2 (5 bases each). The CDR3 spans 12 residues. The V gene's germline CDR1 is SEHNR and CDR2 FQNEAQ (reference sequence). Between the trimmed V and J ends, which lost 3 bases and 5 bases, there was a span of 7 bases. Written as DNA, the CDR3 is TGTGCCAGCAGCTTGGGGACCGAGACCCAGTACTTC. It is translated as CASSLGTETQYF.

The rearrangement links TRBV6-5 to TRBJ1-2; TRBD1 is a possible D gene (6 bases). Germline CDR1 and CDR2: MNHEY and SVGAGI. This CDR3 has 12 amino acids. With 5 bases removed from V and 4 bases from J, the gap between germline ends came to 8 bases. The CDR3 DNA reads as TGTGCCAGCAGTGGGACACTCTATGGCTACACCTTC. Protein product: CASSGTLYGYTF.

The chain couples TRBV6-1 to TRBJ2-2; TRBD2 aligns across 14 bases. With 6 bases clipped from V and 7 bases from J, the junction kept 4 bases outside the gene matches. Germline lookup yields CDR1 MNHNS and CDR2 SASEGT. This CDR3 has 15 amino acids. The CDR3 nucleotides read TGTGCCAGCAGGAGGACTAGCGGGAGGAGCGGGGAGCTGTTTTTT. Translation: CASRRTSGRSGELFF.

The chain is built from TRBV7-2 and TRBJ2-5, with D uncertain. The CDR3 length is 12 residues. The germline gives CDR1 SGHTA, CDR2 FQGNSA. Trimming cost V 5 bases and J 1 base, with 5 bases left between them. CDR3 residues: CASSRPQETQYF. For the CDR3, the DNA is TGTGCCAGCAGCCGGCCCCAAGAGACCCAGTACTTC.

This rearrangement joins TRBV5-1 to TRBJ2-1, with D hard to call. The germline gives CDR1 SGHRS, CDR2 YFSETQ. V lost 0 bases to trimming and J lost 9 bases, with 16 bases between them. CDR3 length: 15 residues. The CDR3 sequence: CASSLVVRGRREQFF. The CDR3 region has the DNA TGCGCCAGCAGCTTGGTGGTGCGCGGACGGCGTGAGCAGTTCTTC.

This chain joins TRBV6-1 and TRBJ2-2; D is unclear. V lost 6 bases, J lost 1 base, and 3 bases lay in between. The CDR3 runs 12 residues. In germline, CDR1 is MNHNS, CDR2 SASEGT. The CDR3 sequence is CASRENTGELFF. Here the CDR3 DNA reads TGTGCCAGCAGAGAGAACACCGGGGAGCTGTTTTTT.

The chain employs TRBV10-3 and TRBJ1-2; D gene uncertain. V lost 3 bases and J 2 bases, leaving 7 bases between the germline ends. The CDR3 totals 13 residues. Germline V gene data show CDR1 as ENHRY and CDR2 as SYGVKD. CDR3: CAISDVQNYGYTF. In DNA, the CDR3 is TGTGCCATCAGTGACGTTCAGAACTATGGCTACACCTTC.

The rearrangement joins TRBV3-1 to TRBJ1-2; 9 bases are shared with TRBD1. The V gene's germline CDR1 is LGHDT and CDR2 YNNKEL (reference sequence). This CDR3 comprises 15 residues. Unmatched junction bases numbered 7, after V lost 0 bases and J lost 8 bases. The CDR3 region has the DNA TGTGCCAGCAGCCAAGATCCGGGACAGGGAGGAGGCTACACCTTC. This translates into CASSQDPGQGGGYTF.

V is TRBV12-3 or TRBV12-4 and J is TRBJ1-1, with a tentative D call TRBD1 (5 bases). V gave up 3 bases and J gave up 5 bases, with 13 bases separating them. The CDR3 extends over 14 amino acids. The CDR3 loop reads CASSLGPGGTEAFF. CDR3 DNA: TGTGCCAGCAGTTTGGGGCCCGGCGGGACTGAAGCTTTCTTT.

CDR3 coding DNA: TGTGCCAGCAGTGGGGAGGCAGGGCAAGAGACCCAGTACTTC. Encoded protein: CASSGEAGQETQYF. The gene calls are TRBV2 and TRBJ2-5; TRBD2 is a possible D gene (6 bases). CDR1 SNHLY and CDR2 FYNNEI come from the germline V gene. This CDR3 spans 14 amino acids. Trimming shortened V by 4 bases and J by 2 bases, and 11 bases separated the two germline ends.